Each of the 25 T cell receptor beta chains below was sequenced from the same sample in a study of blood T cell repertoires in COVID-19. Clones were read by immunoSEQ multiplex PCR, and TCRdb kept only the in-frame ones, dropping some. The data hold some 200,000 clones, with 87% observed a single time. The material sequenced was PBMCs or T cells enriched from blood (not recorded which). Receptors originate from a man aged 18 to 30 with acute COVID-19.

The genes are TRBV30 and TRBJ1-4; D is perhaps TRBD1 (5 bases). CDR3 size: 12 residues. Germline V gene sequence: CDR1 GTSNPN, CDR2 SVGIG (reference sequence). Between the trimmed V and J ends, which lost 7 bases and 13 bases, there was a span of 19 bases. CDR3 sequence (DNA): TGTGCCTCCCCCGACCTGGCTGGGGCACTGTTTTTT. This codes for CASPDLAGALFF. The whole variable domain, filled in from reference TRBV30 and TRBJ1-4, reads SQTIHQWPATLVQPVGSPLSLECTVEGTSNPNLYWYRQAAGRGLQLLFYSVGIGQISSEVPQNLSASRPQDRQFILSSKKLLLSDSGFYLCASPDLAGALFFGSGTQLSVL.

The chain uses TRBV1 and TRBJ2-7; the table assigns TRBD2, which was not confirmed against the DNA. TRBV1 is a recognized pseudogene. This CDR3 contains 13 residues. The CDR3 DNA reads as TGCACCAGCAGCCAAGTGGTGGGAGCGGGGCAGTACTTC. It codes for CTSSQVVGAGQYF.

V usage is TRBV7-2 and J usage is TRBJ2-2; D ambiguous. Germline V gene lookup returns CDR1 SGHTA and CDR2 FQGNSA. The CDR3 runs to 15 residues. V lost 4 bases to trimming and J lost 2 bases, with 11 bases between them. CDR3 DNA: TGTGCCAGCAGCTCCCGGCAGGAAAACACCGGGGAGCTGTTTTTT. As protein: CASSSRQENTGELFF.

J is TRBJ2-7 and V is TRBV4-1, with a possible D match to TRBD2 (7 bases). The CDR3 has 16 amino acids. Germline V CDR1 and CDR2: MGHRA, YSYEKL. V lost 4 bases and J lost 0, with 16 bases in between. CDR3 loop: CASSPGLADSSYEQYF. In DNA, the CDR3 is TGCGCCAGCAGCCCCGGGCTAGCGGACAGCTCCTACGAGCAGTACTTC.

The V gene is TRBV30, the J gene TRBJ1-2; 9 nucleotides match TRBD1. Trimming took 6 bases from V and 8 from J; bases not matched to a gene: 19. Germline loops: CDR1 GTSNPN, CDR2 SVGIG (reference sequence). CDR3 length equals 16 residues. The CDR3 reads CACPPGQGNPVRGYTF. CDR3 sequence (DNA): TGTGCCTGCCCTCCGGGACAGGGAAATCCGGTGCGGGGCTACACCTTC.

The chain employs TRBV25-1 and TRBJ2-5; D is uncertain. The CDR3 sequence is 16 residues long. Germline loops: CDR1 MGHDK, CDR2 SYGVNS. Trimming pared 2 bases from V and 1 base from J, leaving 14 bases between. CDR3 nucleotides: TGTGCCAGCAGTGAAAAAGCAGCGTTCATCCAAGAGACCCAGTACTTC. It codes for CASSEKAAFIQETQYF.

The chain employs TRBV4-3 and TRBJ2-7; D might be TRBD2 (5 bases). The CDR3 contains 16 residues. Trimming stripped 0 bases from V and 3 bases from J, with 15 bases between. CDR1 is LGHNA and CDR2 is YSLEER in the germline V gene. As DNA, the CDR3 is TGCGCCAGCAGCCAAGAGGACTCCAGCCTAGGCTACGAGCAGTACTTC. Translation: CASSQEDSSLGYEQYF.

Written as DNA, the CDR3 is TGCGCCAGCAGCCAAACGGACACCCAGCAGCCCCAGCATTTT. It encodes CASSQTDTQQPQHF. This chain uses TRBV4-1 with TRBJ1-5; maybe TRBD1 (5 bases). The germline V gene encodes CDR1 MGHRA and CDR2 YSYEKL. The CDR3 is made up of 14 amino acids. V was cut by 2 bases and J by 7 bases, with 12 bases left in between.

In its sample, this clone was seen a few times. V is TRBV20-1 and J is TRBJ2-2; D is possibly TRBD1 (5 bases). The V gene's germline CDR1 is DFQATT and CDR2 SNEGSKA (reference sequence). Trimming removed 3 bases at V and 4 bases at J, with 12 bases between. The CDR3 contains 14 residues. The CDR3 here is CSASQGRATGELFF. The CDR3 nucleotides read TGCAGTGCTAGTCAGGGTCGGGCCACCGGGGAGCTGTTTTTT.

The CDR3 nucleotides read TGTGCCAGCAATATCAAGGGGGACTATGGCTACACCTTC. Translating it yields CASNIKGDYGYTF. The chain combines TRBV28 with TRBJ1-2, with TRBD1 as a possible D gene (6 bases). Looked up from germline, CDR1 is MDHEN and CDR2 is SYDVKM. V was clipped by 7 bases and J by 3 bases, with 12 bases between them. There are 13 residues in the CDR3.

The rearrangement joins TRBV28 to TRBJ2-3; the D is unclear. V lost 3 bases and J lost 6, with 4 bases in between. CDR1 MDHEN and CDR2 SYDVKM come from the germline V gene. The CDR3 totals 11 residues. The CDR3 loop is CASSFADTQYF. DNA for the CDR3: TGTGCCAGCAGTTTTGCGGATACGCAGTATTTT.

The rearrangement uses TRBV30 and TRBJ2-1, with D maybe TRBD1 (6 bases). The CDR3 consists of 12 residues. Germline CDR1 and CDR2: GTSNPN and SVGIG (reference sequence). Trimming took 3 bases from V and 7 from J, leaving 10 bases between them. The CDR3 region has the DNA TGTGCCTGGAGGCAGGGGCCGAATGAGCAGTTCTTC. Its protein is CAWRQGPNEQFF.

The rearrangement uses TRBV4-3 and TRBJ2-3, with TRBD2 as a possible D gene (6 bases). Germline assignment: CDR1 LGHNA and CDR2 YSLEER. V dropped 0 bases and J dropped 4 bases, with 11 bases sitting between them. There are 15 residues in the CDR3. CDR3 loop: CASSQDSTGADTQYF. The CDR3 coding sequence is TGCGCCAGCAGCCAAGATAGTACGGGAGCAGATACGCAGTATTTT.

CDR3 nucleotides: TGTGCCTGTCTCAGGGGGCCGGATACGCAGTATTTT. As protein: CACLRGPDTQYF. The V and J genes are TRBV30 and TRBJ2-3, with 8 bases aligning to TRBD1. The CDR3 has 12 amino acids. The V gene end was trimmed by 6 bases and the J gene end by 6 bases; junction bases not matched to a gene: 5. Germline CDR1 and CDR2: GTSNPN and SVGIG (reference sequence).

The chain uses TRBV5-4 and TRBJ2-3; the match to TRBD2 covers 9 bases. CDR3 size: 14 residues. Trimming took 5 bases from V and 4 from J; bases not matched to a gene: 5. Germline loops: CDR1 SGHNT, CDR2 YYREEE (reference sequence). This CDR3 is CASRAGGPPDTQYF. CDR3 nucleotide sequence: TGTGCCAGCAGAGCGGGAGGTCCCCCAGATACGCAGTATTTT.

V and J are TRBV24-1 and TRBJ2-3, with TRBD2 matching over 13 bases. The germline CDR1 and CDR2 sequences are KGHDR and SFDVKD. The V segment lost 3 bases and the J segment 3 bases; nucleotides outside the gene matches: 11. The CDR3 consists of 19 residues. CDR3 in amino acids: CATSDAGLAGVGVTDTQYF. As DNA, the CDR3 is TGTGCCACCAGTGATGCCGGACTAGCGGGAGTTGGAGTGACAGATACGCAGTATTTT.

The V call is TRBV10-3, the J call TRBJ1-4, with D tentatively TRBD1 (6 bases). Deletions cut 3 bases from V and 6 bases from J, with 11 bases between. Germline values: CDR1 ENHRY, CDR2 SYGVKD. CDR3 size: 14 residues. The CDR3 here is CAISENREYEKLFF. CDR3 sequence (DNA): TGTGCCATCAGTGAAAACAGGGAATATGAAAAACTGTTTTTT.

The V call is TRBV28, the J call TRBJ1-2; perhaps TRBD1 as D (5 bases). Trimming stripped 6 bases from V and 7 bases from J, with 12 bases between. Germline-derived CDR1 and CDR2 are MDHEN and SYDVKM. This CDR3 is built from 12 residues. The CDR3 region has the DNA TGTGCCAGCAGGGGCAGGGTAATTGGCTACACCTTC. It encodes CASRGRVIGYTF.

The chain joins TRBV15 to TRBJ2-3; TRBD2 matches at 8 bases. Trimming removed 5 bases from V and 4 bases from J; junction bases left unmatched: 17. This CDR3 is built from 18 residues. Per the germline V gene, CDR1 is LNHNV and CDR2 is YYDKDF (reference sequence). This CDR3 reads CATSGAEMLAGFADTQYF. CDR3 DNA sequence: TGTGCCACCAGCGGGGCCGAGATGCTAGCGGGTTTCGCAGATACGCAGTATTTT.

V is TRBV18 and J is TRBJ2-3; 7 bases are shared with TRBD1. Losses at the gene ends were 2 bases for V and 5 bases for J; bases not matched to a gene: 4. The CDR3 runs to 14 residues. Germline CDR1 is KGHSH and CDR2 is LQKENI. The CDR3 region is CASSPGTALDTQYF. The CDR3 bases are TGTGCCAGCTCACCAGGGACAGCTTTAGATACGCAGTATTTT.

The genes are TRBV27 and TRBJ1-1; D uncertain. Germline V gene data show CDR1 as MNHEY and CDR2 as SMNVEV (reference sequence). Trimming shortened V by 5 bases and J by 2 bases, and 9 bases separated the two germline ends. This CDR3 region has 13 residues. CDR3 sequence (DNA): TGTGCCAGCAGTCCCAACAGAAACACTGAAGCTTTCTTT. It codes for CASSPNRNTEAFF.

CDR3 DNA sequence: TGCGCCAGCAGCTTGGGGTCTAGCGGGAGTGGCTACGAGCAGTACTTC. Its protein is CASSLGSSGSGYEQYF. This chain uses TRBV5-1 with TRBJ2-7; TRBD2 matches at 10 bases. Germline CDR1 is SGHRS and CDR2 is YFSETQ. V lost 0 bases and J lost 3; bases outside the gene matches: 6. This CDR3 has 16 residues.

This chain joins TRBV28 and TRBJ1-2; D perhaps matches TRBD1 (5 bases). The germline V and J ends were trimmed by 2 bases and 0 bases, with 13 bases remaining between them. CDR1 and CDR2 from the germline V gene are MDHEN and SYDVKM. The CDR3 length is 16 residues. Here the CDR3 reads CASSLPWEGTNYGYTF. The CDR3 nucleotides read TGTGCCAGCAGTTTACCCTGGGAGGGGACTAACTATGGCTACACCTTC.

As DNA, the CDR3 is TGTGCCAGCAGCCCTAGAACTGGAGGCGATCAGCCCCAGCATTTT. This translates into CASSPRTGGDQPQHF. The rearrangement joins TRBV3-1 (or the pseudogene TRBV3-2) to TRBJ1-5, with D unresolved. The CDR3 totals 15 residues. The V gene's germline CDR1 is LGHDT and CDR2 YNNKEL (reference sequence). With 4 bases removed from V and 5 bases from J, the gap between germline ends came to 15 bases.

The chain couples TRBV9 to TRBJ2-2; D not resolved. Germline V gene sequence: CDR1 SGDLS, CDR2 YYNGEE. This CDR3 is built from 11 residues. Trimming took 7 bases from V and 7 from J, leaving 8 bases between them. The CDR3 DNA reads as TGTGCCAGCCAGTTCAACGGGGAGCTGTTTTTT. Encoded protein: CASQFNGELFF.